This T cell receptor beta chain was recovered during a study of blood T cell repertoires in COVID-19. Enrollees, roughly 18 to 90 years old, lived in approximately 25 US areas. The V gene lost 0 bases and the J gene lost 1 base, with 10 bases spanning the gap. This CDR3 contains 15 residues. The germline V gene has CDR1 SGHTS and CDR2 YDEGEE. Original data processing: How many nucleated cells were present was estimated from reference gene primer amplification. The data were produced by immunoSEQ multiplex PCR, yet TCRdb's version contains in-frame clones alone and is incomplete. D and trimming come from the DNA, and the V and J calls and clone size come from that table. The sample has over 250,000 clones, 82% seen once.

The V call is TRBV5-8, the J call TRBJ1-1; a weak D match, TRBD1 (6 bases). The clonotype originates from a man aged 40-49 years who had been exposed to COVID-19. Material for sequencing was PBMCs or T cells enriched from blood (not recorded which). CDR3 loop: CASSLVTRGNTEAFF. CDR3 in DNA: TGTGCCAGCAGCTTGGTAACCAGGGGGAACACTGAAGCTTTCTTT.